These T cell receptor beta chains were read from a single sample in a study of shared clonotypes between healthy human individuals. Profiling relied on immunoSEQ multiplex PCR, and the TCRdb table lists in-frame clones only, not all of them. The sample shows a few million clones, about 90% of them seen only once. Sequencing was done on a sample of naive CD4+ T cells from PBMCs. The receptors here all came from a man between 18 and 35 years old in good health. Some clones in this sample may be carry-over from other donors' samples. CDR3s include the opening cysteine and the closing phenylalanine or tryptophan. Fields, in order: V gene, J gene, D gene, clone size, CDR3 protein, CDR3 DNA. A D gene is named only where the DNA matches it firmly. A row's size may be missing; if present it is once, few, many or a size class.

>TRBV28|TRBJ2-3|.|.
CASSWKDTQYF
TGTGCCAGCAGCTGGAAAGATACGCAGTATTTT
>TRBV6-5|TRBJ1-4|TRBD1|.
CASSRGRNEKLFF
TGTGCCAGCAGCAGGGGGCGGAATGAAAAACTGTTTTTT
>TRBV5-1|TRBJ2-5|TRBD1|.
CASSPSGQQETQYF
TGCGCCAGCAGCCCATCGGGACAGCAAGAGACCCAGTACTTC
>TRBV30|TRBJ2-2|.|.
CACIKGSLGTGELFF
TGTGCCTGCATAAAGGGGAGTCTGGGCACCGGGGAGCTGTTTTTT
>TRBV6-1|TRBJ1-5|TRBD1|.
CASIDRARGPQHF
TGTGCCAGCATTGACAGGGCAAGGGGGCCCCAGCATTTT
>TRBV2|TRBJ2-7|.|.
CASGGQLYEQYF
TGTGCCAGCGGGGGACAACTCTACGAGCAGTACTTC
>TRBV6-5|TRBJ2-1|TRBD1|.
CASSYSAQGPDNEQFF
TGTGCCAGCAGTTACTCGGCACAGGGGCCGGACAATGAGCAGTTCTTC
>TRBV19|TRBJ2-1|.|.
CASRTSRSSYNEQFF
TGTGCCAGTAGGACTTCCCGAAGCTCCTACAATGAGCAGTTCTTC
>TRBV6-1|TRBJ2-1|TRBD1|once
CASSEAQDRGQFF
TGTGCCAGCAGTGAAGCCCAGGACAGGGGGCAGTTCTTC
>TRBV6-1|TRBJ1-4|TRBD1|.
CASSDRRQGGEKLFF
TGTGCCAGCAGCGATCGGAGACAGGGAGGAGAAAAACTGTTTTTT
>TRBV18|TRBJ1-1|.|.
CASSPPGPPGAATEAFF
TGTGCCAGCTCACCACCTGGACCTCCGGGAGCCGCCACTGAAGCTTTCTTT
>TRBV28|TRBJ2-3|TRBD1|.
CASSSGGLGQGTDTQYF
TGTGCCAGCAGTTCTGGGGGATTAGGACAGGGCACAGATACGCAGTATTTT
>TRBV28|TRBJ1-1|.|few
CASSPDVGTEAFF
TGTGCCAGCAGCCCCGACGTGGGCACTGAAGCTTTCTTT
>TRBV14|TRBJ2-7|.|.
CASSQDLSWRSYEQYF
TGTGCCAGCAGCCAAGATTTGAGCTGGAGGTCCTACGAGCAGTACTTC
>TRBV6-5|TRBJ1-1|.|.
CASTRGNTEAFF
TGTGCCAGCACCCGGGGGAACACTGAAGCTTTCTTT
>TRBV28|TRBJ2-2|TRBD1|.
CAASGTENTGELFF
TGTGCCGCCTCCGGGACAGAGAACACCGGGGAGCTGTTTTTT
>TRBV28|TRBJ1-4|TRBD1|.
CASSPPGQGTEKLFF
TGTGCCAGCAGTCCCCCGGGACAGGGGACCGAAAAACTGTTTTTT
>TRBV28|TRBJ2-3|TRBD1|.
CASRKQGSTDTQYF
TGTGCCAGCAGGAAACAGGGGAGCACAGATACGCAGTATTTT
>TRBV28|TRBJ1-1|.|.
CASSSYPGGGNTEAFF
TGTGCCAGCAGCTCCTACCCGGGGGGAGGGAACACTGAAGCTTTCTTT
>TRBV2|TRBJ1-3|TRBD1|.
CASRPGQGRSSGNTIYF
TGTGCCAGCAGGCCGGGACAGGGCAGAAGCTCTGGAAACACCATATATTTT
>TRBV6-1|TRBJ2-1|.|once
CASTIAAYNEQFF
TGTGCCAGCACAATAGCGGCCTACAATGAGCAGTTCTTC
>TRBV6-5|TRBJ2-7|.|.
CASSLRDTAYEQYF
TGTGCCAGCAGTCTCCGGGACACGGCCTACGAGCAGTACTTC
>TRBV19|TRBJ2-3|.|.
CASSPRSGGGSITDTQYF
TGTGCCAGTAGTCCCCGCTCAGGGGGGGGCTCAATCACAGATACGCAGTATTTT
>TRBV2|TRBJ2-1|.|.
CASSRGQASSYNEQFF
TGTGCCAGCAGTCGGGGGCAGGCTAGCTCCTACAATGAGCAGTTCTTC
>TRBV29-1|TRBJ2-5|TRBD2|.
CSVHGSGRGQETQYF
TGCAGCGTTCATGGGAGCGGGAGGGGCCAAGAGACCCAGTACTTC
>TRBV4-3|TRBJ2-3|.|.
CVSSRDVYGTQYF
TGCGTCAGCAGCCGCGACGTCTACGGTACGCAGTATTTT
>TRBV19|TRBJ2-2|.|.
CATNWRDDTGELFF
TGTGCCACGAACTGGCGGGATGACACCGGGGAGCTGTTTTTT
>TRBV2|TRBJ1-5|.|few
CASSVVTDDQPQHF
TGTGCCAGCAGCGTCGTAACAGATGATCAGCCCCAGCATTTT
>TRBV28|TRBJ2-2|TRBD1|.
CASRRDRGLTGELFF
TGTGCCAGCAGGCGAGACAGGGGGCTCACCGGGGAGCTGTTTTTT
>TRBV28|TRBJ2-3|.|.
CASSLQTRDLDTQYF
TGTGCCAGCAGTTTACAGACAAGGGACCTGGATACGCAGTATTTT
>TRBV28|TRBJ2-1|.|.
CASSLEGEQFF
TGTGCCAGCAGTTTAGAGGGTGAGCAGTTCTTC
>TRBV29-1|TRBJ2-1|.|.
CSVLPGLLVDEQFF
TGCAGCGTCCTACCGGGACTCCTAGTCGATGAGCAGTTCTTC
>TRBV11-2|TRBJ2-7|.|.
CASSPQQGSEQYF
TGTGCCAGCAGCCCTCAACAGGGTTCCGAGCAGTACTTC
>TRBV27|TRBJ1-5|TRBD1|once
CASSKDRGGNQPQHF
TGTGCCAGCAGCAAGGACAGGGGGGGCAATCAGCCCCAGCATTTT
>TRBV30|TRBJ1-4|.|.
CAWSVTGFREKLFF
TGTGCCTGGAGTGTTACAGGGTTCAGGGAAAAACTGTTTTTT
>TRBV18|TRBJ2-2|TRBD1|.
CASSPLQGARTGELFF
TGTGCCAGCTCACCATTACAGGGGGCGCGGACCGGGGAGCTGTTTTTT